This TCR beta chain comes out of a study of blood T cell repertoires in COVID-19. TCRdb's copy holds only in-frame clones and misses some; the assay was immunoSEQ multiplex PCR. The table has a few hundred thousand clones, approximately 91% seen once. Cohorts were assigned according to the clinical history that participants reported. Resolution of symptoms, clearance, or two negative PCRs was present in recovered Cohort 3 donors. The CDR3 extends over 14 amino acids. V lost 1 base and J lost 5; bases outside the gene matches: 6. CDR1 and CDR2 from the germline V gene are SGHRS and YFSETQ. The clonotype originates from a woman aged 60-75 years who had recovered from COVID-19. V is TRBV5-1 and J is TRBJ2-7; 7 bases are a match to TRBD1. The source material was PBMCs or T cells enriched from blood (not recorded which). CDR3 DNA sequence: TGCGCCAGCAGCTTGAAGACAGGGAACCACGAGCAGTACGTC. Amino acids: CASSLKTGNHEQYV.